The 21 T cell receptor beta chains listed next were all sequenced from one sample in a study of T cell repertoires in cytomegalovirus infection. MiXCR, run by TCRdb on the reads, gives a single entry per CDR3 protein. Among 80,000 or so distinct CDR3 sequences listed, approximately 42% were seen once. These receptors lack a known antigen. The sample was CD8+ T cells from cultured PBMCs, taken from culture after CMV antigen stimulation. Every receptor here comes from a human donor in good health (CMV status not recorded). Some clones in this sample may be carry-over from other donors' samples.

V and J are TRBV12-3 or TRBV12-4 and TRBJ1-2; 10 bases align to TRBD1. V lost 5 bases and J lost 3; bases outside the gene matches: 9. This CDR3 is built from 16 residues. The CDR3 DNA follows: TGTGCCAGCAGTAAACCTTCGGGACAGGGGTACTATGGCTACACCTTC. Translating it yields CASSKPSGQGYYGYTF.

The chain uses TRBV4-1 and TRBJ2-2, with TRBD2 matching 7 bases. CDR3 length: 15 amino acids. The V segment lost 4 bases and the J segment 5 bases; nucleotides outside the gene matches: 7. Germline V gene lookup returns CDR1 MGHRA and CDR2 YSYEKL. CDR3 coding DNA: TGCGCCAGCAGCCGGGGGGGATACGATACCGGGGAGCTGTTTTTT. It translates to CASSRGGYDTGELFF.

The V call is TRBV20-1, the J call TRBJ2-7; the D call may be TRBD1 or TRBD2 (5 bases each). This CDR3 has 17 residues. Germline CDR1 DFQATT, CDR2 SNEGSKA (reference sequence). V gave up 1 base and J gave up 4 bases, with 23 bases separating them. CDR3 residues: CSARAPSPRTGQYEQYF. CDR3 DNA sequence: TGCAGTGCTAGAGCCCCGAGCCCCAGGACTGGACAATACGAGCAGTACTTC.

CDR3 sequence (DNA): TGCAGCGTTGAAAATGGGATGGGGAGGGCAGAGACCCAGTACTTC. Its protein product is CSVENGMGRAETQYF. The rearrangement uses TRBV29-1 and TRBJ2-5, with TRBD2 identical over 7 bases. The germline CDR1 and CDR2 sequences are SQVTM and ANQGSEA. The CDR3 consists of 15 residues. The junction had 10 bases not matched to a gene; V was cut back by 2 bases and J by 4 bases.

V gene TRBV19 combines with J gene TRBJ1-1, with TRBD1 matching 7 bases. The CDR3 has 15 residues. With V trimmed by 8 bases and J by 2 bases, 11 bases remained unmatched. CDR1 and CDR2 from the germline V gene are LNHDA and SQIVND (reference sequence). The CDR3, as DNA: TGTGCCAGTTTTGGAAGAGACAGGGTAAACACTGAAGCTTTCTTT. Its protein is CASFGRDRVNTEAFF.

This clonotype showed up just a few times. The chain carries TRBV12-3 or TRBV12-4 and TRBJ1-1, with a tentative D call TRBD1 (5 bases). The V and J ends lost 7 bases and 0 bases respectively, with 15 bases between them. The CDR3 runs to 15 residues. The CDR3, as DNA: TGTGCCAGCACCGCCACCGACAGTATGAACACTGAAGCTTTCTTT. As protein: CASTATDSMNTEAFF.

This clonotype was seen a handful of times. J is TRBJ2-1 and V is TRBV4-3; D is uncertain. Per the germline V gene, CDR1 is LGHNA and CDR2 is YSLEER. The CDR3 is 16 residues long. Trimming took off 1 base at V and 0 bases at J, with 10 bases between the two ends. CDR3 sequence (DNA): TGCGCCAGCAGCCAAGCTAACGTGCCCTCCTACAATGAGCAGTTCTTC. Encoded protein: CASSQANVPSYNEQFF.

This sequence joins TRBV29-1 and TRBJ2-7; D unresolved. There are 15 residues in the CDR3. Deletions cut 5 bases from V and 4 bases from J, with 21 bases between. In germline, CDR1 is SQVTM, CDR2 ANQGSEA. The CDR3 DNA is TGCAGCGTTTTGCCGGAATCCGAGACAACTTACGAGCAGTACTTC. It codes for CSVLPESETTYEQYF.

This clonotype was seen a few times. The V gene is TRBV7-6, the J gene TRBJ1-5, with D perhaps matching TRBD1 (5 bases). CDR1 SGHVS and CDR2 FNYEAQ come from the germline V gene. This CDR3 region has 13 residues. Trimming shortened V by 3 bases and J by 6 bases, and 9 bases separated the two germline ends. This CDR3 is CASSFGARQPQHF. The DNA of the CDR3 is TGTGCCAGCAGCTTTGGGGCGCGTCAGCCCCAGCATTTT. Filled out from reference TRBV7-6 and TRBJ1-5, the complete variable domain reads GAGVSQSPRYKVTKRGQDVALRCDPISGHVSLYWYRQALGQGPEFLTYFNYEAQQDKSGLPNDRFSAERPEGSISTLTIQRTEQRDSAMYRCASSFGARQPQHFGDGTRLSIL.

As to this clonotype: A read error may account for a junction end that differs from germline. For the CDR3, the DNA is TGCAGCGTTGAACACCCGGAGGGCTACGAGCGGTACTTC. Translation gives CSVEHPEGYERYF. The rearrangement links TRBV29-1 to TRBJ2-7; D possibly corresponds to TRBD2 (6 bases). The CDR3 is 13 residues long. Germline values: CDR1 SQVTM, CDR2 ANQGSEA.

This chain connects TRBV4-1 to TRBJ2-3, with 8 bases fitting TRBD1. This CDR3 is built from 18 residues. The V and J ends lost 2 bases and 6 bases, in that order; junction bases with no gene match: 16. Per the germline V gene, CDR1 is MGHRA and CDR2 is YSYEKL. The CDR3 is CASSQRTDQGALWDTQYF. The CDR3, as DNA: TGCGCCAGCAGCCAAAGGACGGATCAGGGGGCTCTTTGGGATACGCAGTATTTT.

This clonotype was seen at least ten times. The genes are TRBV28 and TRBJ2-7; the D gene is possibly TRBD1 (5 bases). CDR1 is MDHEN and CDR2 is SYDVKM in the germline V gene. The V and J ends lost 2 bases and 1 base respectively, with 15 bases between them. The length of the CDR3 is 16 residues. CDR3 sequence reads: CASSLGVRELSYEQYF. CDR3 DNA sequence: TGTGCCAGCAGTTTAGGGGTCAGGGAACTTTCCTACGAGCAGTACTTC.

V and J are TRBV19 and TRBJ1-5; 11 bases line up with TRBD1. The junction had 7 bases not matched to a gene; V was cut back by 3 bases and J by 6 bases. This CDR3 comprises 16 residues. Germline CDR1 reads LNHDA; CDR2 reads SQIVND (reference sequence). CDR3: CASSMGTGGWGQPQHF. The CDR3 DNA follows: TGTGCCAGTAGTATGGGGACAGGGGGTTGGGGTCAGCCCCAGCATTTT.

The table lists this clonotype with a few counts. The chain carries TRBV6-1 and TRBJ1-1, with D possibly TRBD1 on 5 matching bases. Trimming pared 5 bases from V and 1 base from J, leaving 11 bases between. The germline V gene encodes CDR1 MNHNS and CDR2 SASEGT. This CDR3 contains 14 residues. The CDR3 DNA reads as TGTGCCAGCAGTTCGGGACCTCAGAACACTGAAGCTTTCTTT. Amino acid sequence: CASSSGPQNTEAFF.

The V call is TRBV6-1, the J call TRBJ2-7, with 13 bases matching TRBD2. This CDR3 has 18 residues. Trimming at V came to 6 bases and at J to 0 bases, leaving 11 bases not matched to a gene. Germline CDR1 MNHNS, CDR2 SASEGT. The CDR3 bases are TGTGCCAGCAGGCAACCGGGACTAGCGGGACTAAACTCCTACGAGCAGTACTTC. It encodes CASRQPGLAGLNSYEQYF.

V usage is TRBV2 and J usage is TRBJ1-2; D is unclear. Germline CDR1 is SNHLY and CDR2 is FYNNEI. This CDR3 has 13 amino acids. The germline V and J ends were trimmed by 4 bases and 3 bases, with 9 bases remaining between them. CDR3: CASSVGRYYGYTF. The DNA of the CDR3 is TGTGCCAGCAGTGTAGGACGGTACTATGGCTACACCTTC.

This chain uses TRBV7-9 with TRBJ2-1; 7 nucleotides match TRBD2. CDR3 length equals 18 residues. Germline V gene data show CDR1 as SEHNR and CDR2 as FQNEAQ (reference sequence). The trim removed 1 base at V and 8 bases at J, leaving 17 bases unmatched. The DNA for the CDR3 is TGTGCCAGCAGCTTAGAGGGAGGGGAGGGGATTAGGTCGGATGAGCAGTTCTTC. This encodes CASSLEGGEGIRSDEQFF.

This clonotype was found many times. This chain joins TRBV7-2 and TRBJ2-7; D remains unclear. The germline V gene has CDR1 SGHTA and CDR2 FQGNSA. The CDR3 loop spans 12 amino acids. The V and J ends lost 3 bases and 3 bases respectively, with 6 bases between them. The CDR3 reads CASSFPGYEQYF. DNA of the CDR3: TGTGCCAGCAGCTTCCCGGGCTACGAGCAGTACTTC. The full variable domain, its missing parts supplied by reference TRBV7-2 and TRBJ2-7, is GAGVSQSPSNKVTEKGKDVELRCDPISGHTALYWYRQSLGQGLEFLIYFQGNSAPDKSGLPSDRFSAERTGGSVSTLTIQRTQQEDSAVYLCASSFPGYEQYFGPGTRLTVT.

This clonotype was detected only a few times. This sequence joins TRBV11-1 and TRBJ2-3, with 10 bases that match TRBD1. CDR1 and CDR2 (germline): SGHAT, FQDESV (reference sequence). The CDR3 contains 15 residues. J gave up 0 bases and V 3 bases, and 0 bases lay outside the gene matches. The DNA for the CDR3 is TGTGCCAGCAGCTTGGGACAGGGGAGCACAGATACGCAGTATTTT. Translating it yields CASSLGQGSTDTQYF. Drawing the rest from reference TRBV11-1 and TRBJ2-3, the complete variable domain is EAEVAQSPRYKITEKSQAVAFWCDPISGHATLYWYRQILGQGPELLVQFQDESVVDDSQLPKDRFSAERLKGVDSTLKIQPAELGDSAMYLCASSLGQGSTDTQYFGPGTRLTVL.

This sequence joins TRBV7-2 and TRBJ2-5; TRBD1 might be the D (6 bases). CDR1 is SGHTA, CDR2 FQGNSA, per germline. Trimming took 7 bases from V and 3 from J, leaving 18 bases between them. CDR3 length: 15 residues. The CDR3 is CASILLLGGEETQYF. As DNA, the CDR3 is TGTGCCAGCATCCTACTCCTTGGGGGCGAAGAGACCCAGTACTTC.

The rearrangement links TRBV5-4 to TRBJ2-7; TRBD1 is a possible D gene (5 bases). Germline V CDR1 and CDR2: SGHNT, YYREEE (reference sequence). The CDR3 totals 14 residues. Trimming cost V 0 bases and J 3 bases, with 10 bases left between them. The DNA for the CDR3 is TGTGCCAGCAGCTTGGGCAGGGAAGGCTACGAGCAGTACTTC. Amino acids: CASSLGREGYEQYF.